This T cell receptor beta chain was sequenced during a study of shared clonotypes between healthy human individuals. Broader study findings: Among a handful of donors, roughly 5.5% of naive CD4 clonotypes were found in common. The low donor count limited represented genetic and exposure-history diversity.

Sorted-subset replicate PCRs used 200 ng DNA, tens of thousands of T cell genomes. TCRdb's copy holds only in-frame clones and misses some; the assay was immunoSEQ multiplex PCR. The sample lists around 2.1 million clones, roughly 91% seen once, with 1.5% to 2% in the top ten. CDR1 SGHRS and CDR2 YFSETQ come from the germline V gene. This CDR3 spans 15 amino acids. V dropped 5 bases and J dropped 4 bases, with 18 bases sitting between them. The table lists this clone with a few counts. Its matching antigen is unknown. CD45RO-negative, CCR7-positively selected cells formed the naive CD8 fraction, excluding terminally differentiated effector memory CD45RA+ cells. The study enrolled healthy HIV-negative adults without recent acute infections or vaccinations as donors.

The genes are TRBV5-1 and TRBJ1-2, with a weak D call TRBD1 (6 bases). The origin of this receptor is a man aged 18 to 29 in good health. Some clones in this sample may be carry-over from other donors' samples. The material sequenced was naive CD8+ T cells from PBMCs. Here the CDR3 DNA reads TGCGCCAGCAGGACGGACGGGGGCGCCGGCTATGGCTACACCTTC. This sequence encodes CASRTDGGAGYGYTF.